The clone carrying this T cell receptor beta chain was detected only once. TCRdb's table, derived via immunoSEQ multiplex PCR, lists solely in-frame clones and lacks some. Of 10,000 to 12,000 clones in the sample, around 84% were seen once. CDR1 and CDR2 (germline): SEHNR, FQNEAQ (reference sequence). V lost 10 bases and J lost 2; bases outside the gene matches: 6. This CDR3 has 14 amino acids. These data come from a study of somatic mutations in cytotoxic T cells in rheumatoid arthritis. Study-wide context: Blood from the patient (almost 31 ml EDTA) was drawn right after diagnosis, pretreatment.

V is TRBV7-9 and J is TRBJ2-5; 11 bases match TRBD1. This TCR was recovered from an adult with rheumatoid arthritis. The specimen sequenced was CD8+ T cells sorted from blood. The CDR3 region has the DNA TGTGCCAATAAGCGGGACAGGGGGCAAGAGACCCAGTACTTC. It specifies CANKRDRGQETQYF.